Below, 2 T cell receptor beta chains from the same sample are listed, as sequenced in a study of blood T cell repertoires in COVID-19. The protocol was immunoSEQ multiplex PCR, while the TCRdb copy is restricted to in-frame clones and leaves out a portion. The repertoire consists of roughly 150,000 clones, with 90% to 95% occurring once and the leading ten covering 1.5% to 2.5%. Specimen: peripheral blood. Every receptor here comes from a woman aged 60-70 years with COVID-19, enrolled during active disease.

The J gene is TRBJ2-2, the V gene TRBV5-5; 11 nucleotides align to TRBD2. The V segment lost 4 bases and the J segment 0 bases; nucleotides outside the gene matches: 5. The CDR3 is 17 residues long. Per the germline V gene, CDR1 is SGHKS and CDR2 is YYEKEE (reference sequence). CDR3 sequence (DNA): TGTGCCAGCAGCCCCAAACTAGCGGGGGCGAACACCGGGGAGCTGTTTTTT. Amino acid sequence: CASSPKLAGANTGELFF.

The V gene is TRBV4-3, the J gene TRBJ1-6; TRBD1 agrees at 8 bases. The CDR3 extends over 19 amino acids. Germline-derived CDR1 and CDR2 are LGHNA and YSLEER. V was pared by 2 bases and J by 4 bases, with 13 bases of the junction left unmatched. CDR3 amino acids: CASSQSPGTGTIYNSPLHF. As DNA, the CDR3 is TGCGCCAGCAGCCAAAGTCCCGGGACAGGAACGATTTATAATTCACCCCTCCACTTT.